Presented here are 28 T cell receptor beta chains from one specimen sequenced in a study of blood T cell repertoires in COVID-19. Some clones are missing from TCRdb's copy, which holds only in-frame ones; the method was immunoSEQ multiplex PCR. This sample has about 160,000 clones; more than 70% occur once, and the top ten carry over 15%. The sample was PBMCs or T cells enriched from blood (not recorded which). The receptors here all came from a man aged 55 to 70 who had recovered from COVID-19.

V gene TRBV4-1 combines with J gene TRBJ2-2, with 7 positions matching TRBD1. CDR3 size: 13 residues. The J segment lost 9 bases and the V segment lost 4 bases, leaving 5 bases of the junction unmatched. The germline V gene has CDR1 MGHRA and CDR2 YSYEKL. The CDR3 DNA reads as TGCGCCAGCAGCCGGACAGGACCCTGGGAGCTGTTTTTT. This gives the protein CASSRTGPWELFF.

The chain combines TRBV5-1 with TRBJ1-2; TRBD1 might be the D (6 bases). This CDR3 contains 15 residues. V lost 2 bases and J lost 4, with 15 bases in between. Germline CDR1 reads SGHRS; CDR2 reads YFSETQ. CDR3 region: CASSFPTGGSYGYTF. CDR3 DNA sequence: TGCGCCAGCAGCTTCCCCACTGGGGGCTCCTATGGCTACACCTTC.

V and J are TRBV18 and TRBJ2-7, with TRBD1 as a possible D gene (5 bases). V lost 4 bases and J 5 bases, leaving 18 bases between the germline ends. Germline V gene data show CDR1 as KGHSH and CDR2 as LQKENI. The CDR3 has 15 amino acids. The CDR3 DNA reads TGTGCCAGCTCACAGAACGGACACACATTAGACGAGCAGTACTTC. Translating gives CASSQNGHTLDEQYF.

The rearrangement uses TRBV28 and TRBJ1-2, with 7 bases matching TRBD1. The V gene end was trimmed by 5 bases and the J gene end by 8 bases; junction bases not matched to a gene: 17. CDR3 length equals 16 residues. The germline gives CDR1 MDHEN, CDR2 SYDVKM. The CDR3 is CASSPPRRTGNDGYTF. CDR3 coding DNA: TGTGCCAGCAGTCCACCCCGTCGGACAGGTAACGACGGCTACACCTTC.

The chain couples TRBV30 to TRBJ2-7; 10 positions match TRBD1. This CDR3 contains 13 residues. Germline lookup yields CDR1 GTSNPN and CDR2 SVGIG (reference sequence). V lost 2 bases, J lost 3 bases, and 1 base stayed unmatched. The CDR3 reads CAWSRDRGYEQYF. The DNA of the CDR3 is TGTGCCTGGAGTAGGGACAGGGGCTACGAGCAGTACTTC.

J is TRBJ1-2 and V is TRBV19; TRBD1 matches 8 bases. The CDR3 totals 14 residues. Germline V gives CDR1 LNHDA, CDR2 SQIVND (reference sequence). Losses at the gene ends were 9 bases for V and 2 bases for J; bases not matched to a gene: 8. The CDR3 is CASRGTGENYGYTF. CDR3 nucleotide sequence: TGTGCCAGCCGAGGGACAGGAGAAAACTATGGCTACACCTTC.

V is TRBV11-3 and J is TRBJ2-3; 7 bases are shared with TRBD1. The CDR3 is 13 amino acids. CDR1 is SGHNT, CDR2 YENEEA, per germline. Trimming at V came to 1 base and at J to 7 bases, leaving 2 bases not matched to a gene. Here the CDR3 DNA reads TGTGCCAGCAGCTTAGGGGACAGTAATACGCAGTATTTT. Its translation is CASSLGDSNTQYF.

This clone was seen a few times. For the CDR3, the DNA is TGTGCCAGCAGTTCCCCGGGGGTGAGTGACGTTACCGGGGAGCTGTTTTTT. Its translation: CASSSPGVSDVTGELFF. The chain combines TRBV27 with TRBJ2-2, with D possibly being TRBD2 (6 bases). Germline CDR1 MNHEY, CDR2 SMNVEV (reference sequence). The CDR3 contains 17 residues. V lost 4 bases and J lost 5, with 20 bases in between.

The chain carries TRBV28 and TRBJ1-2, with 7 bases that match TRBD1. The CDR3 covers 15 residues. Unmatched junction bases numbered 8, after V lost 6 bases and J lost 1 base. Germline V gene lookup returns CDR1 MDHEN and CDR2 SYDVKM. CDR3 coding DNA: TGTGCCAGCAGATCATCCGGGACAGTTAACTATGGCTACACCTTC. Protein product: CASRSSGTVNYGYTF.

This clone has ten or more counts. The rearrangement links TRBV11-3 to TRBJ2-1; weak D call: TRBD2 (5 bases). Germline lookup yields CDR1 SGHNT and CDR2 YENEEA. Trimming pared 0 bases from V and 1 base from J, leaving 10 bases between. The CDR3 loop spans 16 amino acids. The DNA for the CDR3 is TGTGCCAGCAGCTTAGACGGCCCGGGGTCCTACAATGAGCAGTTCTTC. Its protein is CASSLDGPGSYNEQFF.

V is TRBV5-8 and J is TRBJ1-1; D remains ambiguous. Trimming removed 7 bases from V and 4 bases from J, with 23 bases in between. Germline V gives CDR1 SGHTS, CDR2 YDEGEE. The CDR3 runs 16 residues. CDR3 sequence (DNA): TGTGCCAGCGCCTTCTGGCAAGGCGTTCCGGGCACTGAAGCTTTCTTT. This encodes CASAFWQGVPGTEAFF.

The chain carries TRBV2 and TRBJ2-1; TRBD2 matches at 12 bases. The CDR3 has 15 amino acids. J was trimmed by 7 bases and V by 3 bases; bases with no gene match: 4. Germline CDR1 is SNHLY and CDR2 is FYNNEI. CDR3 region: CASSEIGTSGNEQFF. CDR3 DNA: TGTGCCAGCAGTGAGATTGGGACTAGCGGGAATGAGCAGTTCTTC.

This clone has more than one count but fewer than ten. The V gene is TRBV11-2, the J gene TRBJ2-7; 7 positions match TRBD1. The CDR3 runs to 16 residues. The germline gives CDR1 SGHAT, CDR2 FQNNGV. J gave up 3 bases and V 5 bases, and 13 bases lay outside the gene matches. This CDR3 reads CASSLLQGVDGYEQYF. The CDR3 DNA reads TGTGCCAGCAGCCTACTCCAGGGGGTGGACGGCTACGAGCAGTACTTC. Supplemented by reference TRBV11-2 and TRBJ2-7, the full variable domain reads EAGVAQSPRYKIIEKRQSVAFWCNPISGHATLYWYQQILGQGPKLLIQFQNNGVVDDSQLPKDRFSAERLKGVDSTLKIQPAKLEDSAVYLCASSLLQGVDGYEQYFGPGTRLTVT.

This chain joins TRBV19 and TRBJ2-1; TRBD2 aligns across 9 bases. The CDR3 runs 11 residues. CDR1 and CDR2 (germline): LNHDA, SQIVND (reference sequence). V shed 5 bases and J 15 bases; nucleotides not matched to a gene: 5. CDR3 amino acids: CASSAGGWRFF. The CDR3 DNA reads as TGTGCCAGTAGTGCGGGGGGGTGGAGGTTCTTC. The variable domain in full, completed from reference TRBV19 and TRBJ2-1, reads DGGITQSPKYLFRKEGQNVTLSCEQNLNHDAMYWYRQDPGQGLRLIYYSQIVNDFQKGDIAEGYSVSREKKESFPLTVTSAQKNPTAFYLCASSAGGWRFFGPGTRLTVL.

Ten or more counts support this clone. The CDR3 reads CASSLIPGQGGYGYTF. CDR3 coding DNA: TGCGCCAGCAGCCTCATTCCGGGACAGGGAGGTTATGGCTACACCTTC. This chain links TRBV5-1 with TRBJ1-2; 9 positions agree with TRBD1. CDR3 length equals 16 residues. V gave up 4 bases and J gave up 5 bases; unmatched junction bases: 12. Germline CDR1 reads SGHRS; CDR2 reads YFSETQ.

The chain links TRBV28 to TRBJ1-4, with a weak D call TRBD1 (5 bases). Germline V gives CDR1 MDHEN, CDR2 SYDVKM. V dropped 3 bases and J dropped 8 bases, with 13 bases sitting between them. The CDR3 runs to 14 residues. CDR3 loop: CASSFAGGREKLFF. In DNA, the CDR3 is TGTGCCAGCAGTTTCGCCGGGGGTAGGGAAAAACTGTTTTTT.

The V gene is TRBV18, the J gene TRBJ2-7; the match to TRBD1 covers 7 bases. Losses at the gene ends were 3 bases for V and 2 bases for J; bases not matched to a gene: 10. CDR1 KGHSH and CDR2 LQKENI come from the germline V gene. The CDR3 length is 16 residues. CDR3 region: CASSPLPGQRAYEQYF. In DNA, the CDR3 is TGTGCCAGCTCACCCCTTCCGGGACAGAGAGCCTACGAGCAGTACTTC.

CDR3 amino acids: CASIQRQSNTEAFF. The CDR3 nucleotides are TGTGCCAGCATTCAGAGACAGTCGAACACTGAAGCTTTCTTT. This chain uses TRBV6-4 with TRBJ1-1; weak D call: TRBD1 (5 bases). Trimming pared 7 bases from V and 1 base from J, leaving 13 bases between. The CDR3 extends over 14 amino acids. The germline CDR1 and CDR2 sequences are MRHNA and SNTAGT.

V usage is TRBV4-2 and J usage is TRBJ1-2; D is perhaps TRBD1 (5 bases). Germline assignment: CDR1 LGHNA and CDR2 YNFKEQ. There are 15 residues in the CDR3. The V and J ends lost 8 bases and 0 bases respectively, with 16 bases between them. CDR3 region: CASSIGAEANYGYTF. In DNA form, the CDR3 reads TGTGCCAGCTCGATAGGGGCAGAAGCTAACTATGGCTACACCTTC.

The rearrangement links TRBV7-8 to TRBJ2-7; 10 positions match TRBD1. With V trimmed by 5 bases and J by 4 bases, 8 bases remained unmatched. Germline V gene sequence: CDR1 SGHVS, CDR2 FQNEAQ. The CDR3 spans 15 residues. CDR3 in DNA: TGTGCCAGCAGCCTCGGGACAGGGGATTGGTACGAGCAGTACTTC. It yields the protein CASSLGTGDWYEQYF.

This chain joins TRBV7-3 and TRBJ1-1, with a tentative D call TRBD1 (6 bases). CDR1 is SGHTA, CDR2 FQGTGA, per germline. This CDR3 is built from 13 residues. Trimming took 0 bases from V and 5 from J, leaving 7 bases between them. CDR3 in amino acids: CASSLTQGTEAFF. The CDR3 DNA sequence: TGTGCCAGCAGCTTAACGCAGGGGACTGAAGCTTTCTTT.

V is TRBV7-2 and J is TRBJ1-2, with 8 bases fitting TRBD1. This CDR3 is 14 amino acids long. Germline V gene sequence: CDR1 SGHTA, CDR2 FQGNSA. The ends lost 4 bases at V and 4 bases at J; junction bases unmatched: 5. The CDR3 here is CASSSRQGSYGYTF. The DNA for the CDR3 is TGTGCCAGCAGCTCACGACAGGGGTCCTATGGCTACACCTTC.

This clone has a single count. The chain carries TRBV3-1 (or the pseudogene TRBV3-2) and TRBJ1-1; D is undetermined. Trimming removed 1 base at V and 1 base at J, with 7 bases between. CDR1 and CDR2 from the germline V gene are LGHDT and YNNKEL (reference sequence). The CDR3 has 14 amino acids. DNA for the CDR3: TGTGCCAGCAGCCAAGGGAGGTCGAACACTGAAGCTTTCTTT. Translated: CASSQGRSNTEAFF.

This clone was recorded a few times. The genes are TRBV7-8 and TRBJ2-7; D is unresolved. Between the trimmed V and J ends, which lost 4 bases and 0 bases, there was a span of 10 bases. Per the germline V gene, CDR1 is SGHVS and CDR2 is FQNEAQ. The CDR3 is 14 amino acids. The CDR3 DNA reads TGTGCCAGCAGCTATCTGCGGAGCTCCTACGAGCAGTACTTC. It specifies CASSYLRSSYEQYF.

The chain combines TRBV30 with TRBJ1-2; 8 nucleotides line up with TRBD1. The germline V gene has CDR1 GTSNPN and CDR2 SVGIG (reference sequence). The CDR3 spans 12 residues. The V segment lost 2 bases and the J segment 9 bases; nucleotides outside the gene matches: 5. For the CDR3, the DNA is TGTGCCTGGAGTACAGGGACAGGCCGCTACACCTTC. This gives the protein CAWSTGTGRYTF.

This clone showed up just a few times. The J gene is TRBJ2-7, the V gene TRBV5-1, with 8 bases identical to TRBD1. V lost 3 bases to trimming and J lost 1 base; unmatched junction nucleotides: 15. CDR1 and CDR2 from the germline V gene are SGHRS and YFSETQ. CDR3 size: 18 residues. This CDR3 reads CASSWGRWTGMTSYEQYF. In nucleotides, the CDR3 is TGCGCCAGCAGCTGGGGTCGTTGGACAGGGATGACGTCCTACGAGCAGTACTTC.

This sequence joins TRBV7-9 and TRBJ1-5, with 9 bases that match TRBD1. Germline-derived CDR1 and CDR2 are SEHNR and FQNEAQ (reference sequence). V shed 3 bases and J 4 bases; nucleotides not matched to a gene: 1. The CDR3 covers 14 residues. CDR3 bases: TGTGCCAGCAGCTTCGGGACAGGGAATCAGCCCCAGCATTTT. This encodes CASSFGTGNQPQHF.

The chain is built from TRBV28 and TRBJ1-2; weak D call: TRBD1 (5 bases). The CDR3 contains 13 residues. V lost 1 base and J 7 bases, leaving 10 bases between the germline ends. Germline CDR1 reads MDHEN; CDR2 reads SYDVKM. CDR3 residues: CASSLLGGAGYTF. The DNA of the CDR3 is TGTGCCAGCAGTTTATTGGGGGGAGCTGGCTACACCTTC.